The rows below give T cell receptor beta chains drawn from one sample of a study of blood T cell repertoires in COVID-19. Assay used: immunoSEQ multiplex PCR; TCRdb lists only in-frame clones, some missing. The sample consists of 270,000 or so clones, 85% of them appearing once. Sequencing was carried out using peripheral blood. These receptors came from a human donor in a cohort sampled during active COVID-19. The CDR3 runs from the conserved cysteine through the conserved F or W. A D gene is named only where the DNA matches it firmly. Clone size is given for some rows only: seen once, a few or many times, or a class if the clone is expanded.

>NA|TRBD2|TRBV7-2|TRBJ2-6
CASSPVGLAGVAGANVLTF
TGTGCCAGCAGCCCCGTCGGGCTAGCGGGAGTTGCTGGGGCCAACGTCCTGACTTTC
>NA|TRBD1|TRBV5-1|TRBJ1-2
CASSLDEGARYGYTF
TGCGCCAGCAGCTTGGATGAGGGGGCGAGATATGGCTACACCTTC
>NA|NA|TRBV30|TRBJ1-2
CAWYRTVYGYTF
TGTGCCTGGTACAGGACAGTCTATGGCTACACCTTC
>NA|TRBD2|TRBV7-3|TRBJ2-1
CASSLAGGKMNEQFF
TGTGCCAGCAGCTTAGCGGGAGGGAAGATGAATGAGCAGTTCTTC
>NA|NA|TRBV30|TRBJ1-5
CAWSGSLNQPQHF
TGTGCCTGGAGTGGGAGTCTCAATCAGCCCCAGCATTTT
>NA|TRBD1|TRBV5-1|TRBJ1-4
CASSFTGGPNEKLFF
TGCGCCAGCAGCTTTACAGGGGGACCCAATGAAAAACTGTTTTTT
>NA|NA|TRBV28|TRBJ1-5
CASSFGFNQPQHF
TGTGCCAGCAGTTTCGGGTTCAATCAGCCCCAGCATTTT
>NA|TRBD1|TRBV19|TRBJ2-6
CASSPGDSRLGANVLTF
TGTGCCAGTAGTCCAGGGGACAGTCGTCTTGGGGCCAACGTCCTGACTTTC
>NA|NA|TRBV30|TRBJ2-7
CAWSENIGGEQYF
TGTGCCTGGAGTGAAAATATCGGAGGCGAGCAGTACTTC
>NA|NA|TRBV3-1/TRBV3-2|TRBJ1-2
CASSQDSVYGYTF
TGTGCCAGCAGCCAAGATTCGGTATATGGCTACACCTTC
>NA|NA|TRBV12-3/TRBV12-4|TRBJ2-7
CASRTVSSYEQYF
TGTGCCAGCCGGACAGTCAGTTCCTACGAGCAGTACTTC
>NA|NA|TRBV6-6|TRBJ1-6
CASSSQGFGNSPLHF
TGTGCCAGCAGTTCCCAGGGTTTCGGTAATTCACCCCTCCACTTT
>NA|NA|TRBV6-5|TRBJ1-2
CASSRQDNYGYTF
TGTGCCAGCAGTCGACAGGACAACTATGGCTACACCTTC
>NA|TRBD2|TRBV7-9|TRBJ2-7
CASSLGSGSPYEQYF
TGTGCCAGCAGCTTAGGGAGCGGGAGCCCCTACGAGCAGTACTTC
>NA|TRBD2|TRBV7-9|TRBJ2-1
CASSLVASGVYNEQFF
TGTGCCAGCAGCTTAGTAGCTAGCGGCGTCTACAATGAGCAGTTCTTC
>NA|NA|TRBV7-2|TRBJ1-4
CASSLFARGINEKLFF
TGTGCCAGCAGCTTATTCGCACGAGGGATTAATGAAAAACTGTTTTTT
>NA|NA|TRBV19|TRBJ2-2
CATEGRIGGTGELFF
TGTGCCACCGAGGGGAGGATTGGGGGGACCGGGGAGCTGTTTTTT
>NA|NA|TRBV5-1|TRBJ2-5
CASSLTSLQETQYF
TGCGCCAGCAGTCTCACTAGTCTCCAAGAGACCCAGTACTTC
>NA|TRBD2|TRBV7-2|TRBJ2-5
CASSLKAGVRETQYF
TGTGCCAGCAGCTTAAAAGCGGGAGTACGAGAGACCCAGTACTTC
>NA|NA|TRBV5-5|TRBJ2-1
CASSLGGSYNEQFF
TGTGCCAGCAGCTTAGGGGGCTCCTACAATGAGCAGTTCTTC
>NA|TRBD1|TRBV28|TRBJ2-1
CASSFIGGREQFF
TGTGCCAGCAGTTTTATAGGGGGCCGTGAGCAGTTCTTC
>NA|NA|TRBV9|TRBJ1-2
CASSVSWRSNGYTF
TGTGCCAGCAGCGTTTCATGGAGATCCAATGGCTACACCTTC
>NA|NA|TRBV21-1|TRBJ2-7
CASSKREGAYNYEQYF
TGTGCCAGCAGCAAAAGGGAGGGAGCGTATAACTACGAGCAGTACTTC
>once|NA|TRBV27|TRBJ2-1
CASSLGHEQFF
TGTGCCAGCAGTTTAGGCCATGAGCAGTTCTTC
>NA|TRBD1|TRBV28|TRBJ2-5
CASRGQGTAETQYF
TGTGCCAGCAGGGGACAGGGTACGGCGGAGACCCAGTACTTC
>NA|NA|TRBV19|TRBJ1-2
CASTSLSTNYGYTF
TGTGCCAGTACAAGTTTAAGCACGAACTATGGCTACACCTTC
>once|NA|TRBV19|TRBJ1-1
CASKVTLNTEAFF
TGTGCCAGTAAAGTCACATTGAACACTGAAGCTTTCTTT
>NA|NA|TRBV5-4|TRBJ2-3
CASSLVKSSGTDTQYF
TGTGCCAGCAGCTTGGTGAAGTCGTCGGGCACAGATACGCAGTATTTT
>NA|TRBD1|TRBV2|TRBJ2-2
CASSAGQGSTGELFF
TGTGCCAGCAGTGCCGGACAGGGCTCCACCGGGGAGCTGTTTTTT
>NA|NA|TRBV24-1|TRBJ2-1
CAPERSYNEQFF
TGTGCCCCCGAAAGGAGCTACAATGAGCAGTTCTTC